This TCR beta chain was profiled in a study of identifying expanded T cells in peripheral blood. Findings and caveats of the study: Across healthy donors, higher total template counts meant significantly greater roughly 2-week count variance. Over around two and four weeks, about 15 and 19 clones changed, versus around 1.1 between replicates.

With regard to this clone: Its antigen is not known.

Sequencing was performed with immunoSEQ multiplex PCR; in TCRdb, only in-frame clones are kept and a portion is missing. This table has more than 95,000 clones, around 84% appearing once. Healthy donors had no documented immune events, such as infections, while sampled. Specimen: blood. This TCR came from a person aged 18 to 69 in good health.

CDR3 region: CASSYGLHPGGTQYF. CDR3 nucleotide sequence: TGTGCCAGCAGTTACGGACTTCACCCTGGCGGGACCCAGTACTTC. The chain has TRBV6-5 and TRBJ2-5, with D perhaps matching TRBD2 (5 bases). V was trimmed by 2 bases and J by 7 bases, leaving 17 bases between them. This CDR3 spans 15 amino acids. Germline V gives CDR1 MNHEY, CDR2 SVGAGI.